Given below is one T cell receptor (beta chain) in context. Other DNA sequences in the same sample also yield this CDR3. This table comes from immunoSEQ multiplex PCR, and its TCRdb copy is limited to in-frame clones, with some not included. Counted here are more than 95,000 clones, around 81% occurring once; the ten biggest clones make up over 35%. The CDR3 runs to 13 residues. Germline lookup yields CDR1 SQVTM and CDR2 ANQGSEA. V shed 6 bases and J shed 1 base, with 11 bases lying between them. These data are taken from a study of blood T cell repertoires in COVID-19. About the study: Donors in the United States, Italy and Spain gave samples during acute or convalescent COVID-19. The cDNA or gDNA used as material had been derived from T cells, B-cell-depleted T cells, or PBMCs.

The TCR originated in an elderly man with acute or convalescent COVID-19. V and J are TRBV29-1 and TRBJ2-3, with D unclear. Sequenced sample: peripheral blood. Written as DNA, the CDR3 is TGCAGCGTAGGTCCCAGCGGCACAGATACGCAGTATTTT. Its protein product is CSVGPSGTDTQYF.